The 18 T cell receptor beta chains in this list originate from one sample, sequenced in a study of OX40 agonist ivuxolimab in advanced cancers. The library was made by the immunoSEQ multiplex PCR assay. TCRdb retrieved this table from immuneACCESS and kept in-frame rearrangements only. Not all clones are present; in checked studies, unresolved V genes account for under half, and no reason is known for the remainder. Within this sample are 65,000 to 80,000 clones, with 92% of them counted one time only. The top ten clonotypes cover approximately 0.5% of the sample. The specimen comprised CD4+ or CD8+ T cells sorted from blood, sampled in a trial of the OX40 agonist ivuxolimab. The receptors were sampled from an adult with an advanced solid tumor such as melanoma, head and neck, liver or kidney cancer.

This clone came up a few times. V and J are TRBV27 and TRBJ1-1, with D uncertain. This CDR3 has 13 amino acids. Trimming removed 0 bases from V and 5 bases from J, with 7 bases in between. The germline gives CDR1 MNHEY, CDR2 SMNVEV (reference sequence). The chain's CDR3 is CASSLSWRTEAFF. The CDR3 coding sequence is TGTGCCAGCAGTTTATCGTGGAGAACTGAAGCTTTCTTT.

The V call is TRBV6-1, the J call TRBJ2-1; D is ambiguous. Germline CDR1 is MNHNS and CDR2 is SASEGT. This CDR3 has 13 residues. Trimming took 8 bases from V and 0 from J, leaving 8 bases between them. CDR3 DNA: TGTGCCAGCTCGGAAAGCTCCTACAATGAGCAGTTCTTC. The encoded protein is CASSESSYNEQFF.

This clone was seen only once. The V call is TRBV5-1, the J call TRBJ2-7; a weak D match, TRBD2 (6 bases). Trimming removed 4 bases from V and 5 bases from J, with 10 bases in between. This CDR3 is built from 12 residues. CDR1 is SGHRS, CDR2 YFSETQ, per germline. The CDR3 coding sequence is TGCGCCAGCAGCGCCGCTAGCGACGAGCAGTACTTC. It codes for CASSAASDEQYF.

The chain couples TRBV10-2 to TRBJ2-3; TRBD2 matches 7 bases. Germline trimming cut 6 bases from V and 3 bases from J; bases unmatched to any gene: 15. The V gene's germline CDR1 is WSHSY and CDR2 SAAADI. The length of the CDR3 is 17 residues. CDR3 in amino acids: CASRKPFAGVTTDTQYF. The CDR3 DNA reads as TGCGCCAGCAGAAAGCCGTTTGCGGGAGTGACGACAGATACGCAGTATTTT.

Only a few counts were recorded for this clone. A read error may produce the germline difference seen at one junction end. This sequence joins TRBV7-7 and TRBJ1-1; no definite D call. This CDR3 is 13 amino acids long. The germline V gene has CDR1 SSHAT and CDR2 FNYEAQ (reference sequence). CDR3 nucleotide sequence: TGTGCTAGCAGCTTAAGCCAGGAGGCTGAAGCTTTCTTT. This encodes CASSLSQEAEAFF.

This chain uses TRBV6-5 with TRBJ2-7; 7 bases match TRBD1. Germline V gene sequence: CDR1 MNHEY, CDR2 SVGAGI. V trimming: 5 bases; J trimming: 9 bases; junction bases outside the gene matches: 4. The CDR3 has 11 residues. The CDR3 here is CASSTGVGQYF. The CDR3 DNA follows: TGTGCCAGCAGTACAGGGGTAGGGCAGTACTTC.

The chain combines TRBV5-1 with TRBJ2-6; D unclear. The CDR3 runs 16 residues. The V and J ends lost 0 bases and 0 bases respectively, with 7 bases between them. Germline V gene data show CDR1 as SGHRS and CDR2 as YFSETQ. Here the CDR3 reads CASSLEQTSGANVLTF. The CDR3, as DNA: TGCGCCAGCAGCTTGGAGCAAACCTCTGGGGCCAACGTCCTGACTTTC.

This rearrangement joins TRBV29-1 to TRBJ2-1; 8 nucleotides align to TRBD1. The CDR3 loop spans 12 amino acids. Per the germline V gene, CDR1 is SQVTM and CDR2 is ANQGSEA. Unmatched junction bases numbered 5, after V lost 3 bases and J lost 10 bases. For the CDR3, the DNA is TGCAGCGTTGACCGCGGGACAGGCGAGCAGTTCTTC. This translates into CSVDRGTGEQFF.

The chain recombines TRBV7-9 with TRBJ1-4, with 10 bases lining up with TRBD1. CDR3 length: 17 amino acids. CDR1 SEHNR and CDR2 FQNEAQ come from the germline V gene (reference sequence). Losses at the gene ends were 1 base for V and 4 bases for J; bases not matched to a gene: 6. The CDR3 nucleotides are TGTGCCAGCAGCTTAGTGACAGGGGGCGCAAATAATGAAAAACTGTTTTTT. It specifies CASSLVTGGANNEKLFF.

The gene calls are TRBV27 and TRBJ2-7, with 9 bases identical to TRBD2. The germline V gene encodes CDR1 MNHEY and CDR2 SMNVEV (reference sequence). V lost 1 base and J lost 6; bases outside the gene matches: 10. The CDR3 covers 16 residues. CDR3 in amino acids: CASSLLASGKRLEQYF. The DNA for the CDR3 is TGTGCCAGCAGTTTATTGGCTAGCGGGAAAAGGCTCGAGCAGTACTTC.

This clone was seen only a few times. The gene calls are TRBV30 and TRBJ1-1, with D unclear. The CDR3 totals 13 residues. Germline CDR1 GTSNPN, CDR2 SVGIG (reference sequence). The V end lost 3 bases, the J end lost 8 bases, and 16 bases lay between the germline ends. CDR3 nucleotide sequence: TGTGCCTGGAGGTCTTTGAGGGTCGCGGAAGCTTTCTTT. This codes for CAWRSLRVAEAFF. Together with reference TRBV30 and TRBJ1-1, the CDR3 gives the full variable domain: SQTIHQWPATLVQPVGSPLSLECTVEGTSNPNLYWYRQAAGRGLQLLFYSVGIGQISSEVPQNLSASRPQDRQFILSSKKLLLSDSGFYLCAWRSLRVAEAFFGQGTRLTVV.

The V call is TRBV27, the J call TRBJ2-7; 9 bases are a match to TRBD2. The CDR3 is 14 amino acids. Germline CDR1 reads MNHEY; CDR2 reads SMNVEV (reference sequence). J was trimmed by 5 bases and V by 7 bases; bases with no gene match: 9. The CDR3 spells CASTPIAGVNEQYF. CDR3 nucleotides: TGTGCCAGCACGCCCATAGCGGGAGTAAACGAGCAGTACTTC.

The rearrangement uses TRBV9 and TRBJ2-2; the match to TRBD2 covers 10 bases. From germline, CDR1 is SGDLS and CDR2 YYNGEE. The CDR3 totals 17 residues. The junction had 15 bases not matched to a gene; V was cut back by 8 bases and J by 5 bases. Here the CDR3 reads CASQKDLAGVQTGELFF. The CDR3 DNA reads as TGTGCCAGTCAAAAAGATCTAGCGGGAGTCCAGACCGGGGAGCTGTTTTTT.

V is TRBV19 and J is TRBJ1-1; TRBD1 matches at 9 bases. Germline V lookup: CDR1 LNHDA, CDR2 SQIVND (reference sequence). Unmatched junction bases numbered 10, after V lost 5 bases and J lost 6 bases. This CDR3 comprises 15 residues. CDR3 in DNA: TGTGCCAGTAGTCCCCGACAGGGGGTGTGGGCTGAAGCTTTCTTT. It yields the protein CASSPRQGVWAEAFF. The complete variable domain, with remaining parts taken from reference TRBV19 and TRBJ1-1, reads DGGITQSPKYLFRKEGQNVTLSCEQNLNHDAMYWYRQDPGQGLRLIYYSQIVNDFQKGDIAEGYSVSREKKESFPLTVTSAQKNPTAFYLCASSPRQGVWAEAFFGQGTRLTVV.

The chain has TRBV18 and TRBJ2-2; 9 nucleotides line up with TRBD1. Germline-derived CDR1 and CDR2 are KGHSH and LQKENI. CDR3 length: 16 amino acids. V was clipped by 3 bases and J by 4 bases; unmatched bases: 6. The CDR3 sequence: CASSPGGTGLTGELFF. CDR3 nucleotide sequence: TGTGCCAGCTCACCTGGCGGGACAGGGCTCACCGGGGAGCTGTTTTTT.

The chain links TRBV9 to TRBJ2-2; 11 bases match TRBD2. V trimming: 3 bases; J trimming: 7 bases; junction bases outside the gene matches: 11. The germline V gene encodes CDR1 SGDLS and CDR2 YYNGEE. The CDR3 has 17 residues. The CDR3 here is CASSGGKTSGTYGELFF. CDR3 coding DNA: TGTGCCAGCAGCGGAGGAAAGACTAGCGGGACTTACGGGGAGCTGTTTTTT. The variable domain in full, with the rest retrieved from reference TRBV9 and TRBJ2-2, is DSGVTQTPKHLITATGQRVTLRCSPRSGDLSVYWYQQSLDQGLQFLIQYYNGEERAKGNILERFSAQQFPDLHSELNLSSLELGDSALYFCASSGGKTSGTYGELFFGEGSRLTVL.

The gene calls are TRBV19 and TRBJ2-1; a weak D match, TRBD2 (5 bases). Trimming cost V 5 bases and J 7 bases, with 18 bases left between them. Germline CDR1 is LNHDA and CDR2 is SQIVND (reference sequence). The CDR3 length is 15 residues. The CDR3 DNA reads TGTGCCAGTAGTTCTTGGAGCCTAGCCGTGAATGAGCAGTTCTTC. Protein product: CASSSWSLAVNEQFF.

This clone was recorded once. The chain joins TRBV6-5 to TRBJ2-2; 8 bases are a match to TRBD1. After removal of 9 bases from V and 7 bases from J, the junction contained 13 bases not matched to a gene. Germline CDR1 is MNHEY and CDR2 is SVGAGI. The CDR3 is 15 amino acids. The CDR3 sequence: CASRTGILIGGELFF. DNA of the CDR3: TGTGCCAGTCGGACAGGGATTTTGATTGGCGGGGAGCTGTTTTTT.